The 25 T cell receptor beta chains in this list originate from one sample, sequenced in a study of blood T cell repertoires in COVID-19. Produced via immunoSEQ multiplex PCR; TCRdb's table is partial and in-frame only. Seen here are roughly 200,000 clones, 85% to 90% observed once, and the top ten hold around 1.5%. The sample comprised peripheral blood. Receptors were obtained from a man younger than 35 with active or convalescent COVID-19.

The V gene is TRBV27, the J gene TRBJ2-7; possibly TRBD2 for D (5 bases). Trimming cost V 4 bases and J 3 bases, with 10 bases left between them. The CDR3 sequence is 13 residues long. Germline assignment: CDR1 MNHEY and CDR2 SMNVEV (reference sequence). The CDR3 nucleotides are TGTGCCAGCAGTTATGCGGAGGACTACGAGCAGTACTTC. Translation: CASSYAEDYEQYF.

The chain is built from TRBV12-3 or TRBV12-4 and TRBJ1-1; tentatively, D is TRBD1 (5 bases). The V end lost 1 base, the J end lost 11 bases, and 8 bases lay between the germline ends. CDR3 length: 11 amino acids. As DNA, the CDR3 is TGTGCCAGCAGTTTAGAAGGGGCGGCTTTCTTT. This encodes CASSLEGAAFF.

V is TRBV6-1 and J is TRBJ2-7; D is ambiguous. The CDR3 covers 12 residues. CDR1 and CDR2 from the germline V gene are MNHNS and SASEGT. Trimming removed 3 bases from V and 2 bases from J, with 5 bases in between. As DNA, the CDR3 is TGTGCCAGCAGTGAGGCCACCTACGAGCAGTACTTC. Its protein product is CASSEATYEQYF.

This clone occurred a few times. This rearrangement joins TRBV30 to TRBJ1-1, with TRBD1 matching 8 bases. Trimming removed 2 bases from V and 5 bases from J; junction bases left unmatched: 10. From germline, CDR1 is GTSNPN and CDR2 SVGIG (reference sequence). The CDR3 spans 15 residues. This CDR3 is CAWSTLGQGMTEAFF. The DNA of the CDR3 is TGTGCCTGGAGTACCCTAGGACAGGGTATGACTGAAGCTTTCTTT.

V gene TRBV19 combines with J gene TRBJ1-5; 11 bases are shared with TRBD1. V gave up 5 bases and J gave up 0 bases; unmatched junction bases: 3. Germline CDR1 and CDR2: LNHDA and SQIVND (reference sequence). The CDR3 has 16 amino acids. CDR3 region: CASSGQGALSNQPQHF. The CDR3 nucleotides read TGTGCCAGTAGTGGACAGGGGGCCCTTAGCAATCAGCCCCAGCATTTT.

This chain links TRBV2 with TRBJ2-7; TRBD1 might be the D (6 bases). CDR3 length equals 12 residues. Trimming stripped 6 bases from V and 7 bases from J, with 13 bases between. Per germline, CDR1 SNHLY and CDR2 FYNNEI. CDR3 DNA sequence: TGTGCCAGCAGCCTCGGGACATATGAGCAGTACTTC. Amino acid sequence: CASSLGTYEQYF.

This clone has a handful of counts. The chain links TRBV5-1 to TRBJ2-5; TRBD2 aligns across 8 bases. V was clipped by 5 bases and J by 3 bases; unmatched bases: 3. The CDR3 is 13 residues long. Germline loops: CDR1 SGHRS, CDR2 YFSETQ. Written as DNA, the CDR3 is TGCGCCAGCAGTAGTAGCGGGGAAGAGACCCAGTACTTC. Translating gives CASSSSGEETQYF.

In its sample, this clone was seen once. CDR3 sequence (DNA): TGTGCCAGCTCCCCTCTCGGGGGTGGGACTGAAGCTTTCTTT. Protein product: CASSPLGGGTEAFF. The chain combines TRBV18 with TRBJ1-1; possibly TRBD1 for D (5 bases). V was clipped by 6 bases and J by 5 bases, with 16 bases between them. The CDR3 totals 14 residues. Germline CDR1 and CDR2: KGHSH and LQKENI.

In its sample, this clone was seen once. This chain uses TRBV5-1 with TRBJ2-7; possibly TRBD2 for D (6 bases). Trimming removed 2 bases from V and 6 bases from J, with 18 bases in between. This CDR3 is 15 amino acids long. The germline gives CDR1 SGHRS, CDR2 YFSETQ. CDR3 in DNA: TGCGCCAGCAGCTTTTTCTCTAGCGAGTCGGGCGAGCAGTACTTC. It is translated as CASSFFSSESGEQYF.

The rearrangement joins TRBV6-5 to TRBJ2-2; the D is unclear. The V end was cut by 3 bases, the J end by 2 bases, with 10 bases between. Germline V gene data show CDR1 as MNHEY and CDR2 as SVGAGI. The CDR3 is 15 amino acids. The CDR3 coding sequence is TGTGCCAGCAGTTATGGTATACTTAACACCGGGGAGCTGTTTTTT. Translating it yields CASSYGILNTGELFF.

V gene TRBV9 combines with J gene TRBJ1-1; the D gene is possibly TRBD1 (5 bases). In germline, CDR1 is SGDLS, CDR2 YYNGEE. Trimming removed 0 bases at V and 1 base at J, with 10 bases between. There are 15 residues in the CDR3. CDR3 in amino acids: CASSVDQGSNTEAFF. DNA of the CDR3: TGTGCCAGCAGCGTAGATCAGGGTTCGAACACTGAAGCTTTCTTT.

The rearrangement joins TRBV2 to TRBJ2-1; 8 nucleotides match TRBD2. The ends lost 3 bases at V and 2 bases at J; junction bases unmatched: 9. The CDR3 has 17 residues. Germline V gene lookup returns CDR1 SNHLY and CDR2 FYNNEI. CDR3 in DNA: TGTGCCAGCAGTGATCTTGAGCACGGGAGGGCCTACAATGAGCAGTTCTTC. This translates into CASSDLEHGRAYNEQFF.

J is TRBJ1-5 and V is TRBV6-1; D is perhaps TRBD1 (5 bases). Germline CDR1 reads MNHNS; CDR2 reads SASEGT. CDR3 length equals 14 residues. Trimming removed 1 base at V and 6 bases at J, with 10 bases between. The CDR3 loop reads CASSEGQGVQPQHF. The CDR3 DNA sequence: TGTGCCAGCAGTGAAGGGCAGGGTGTTCAGCCCCAGCATTTT.

The CDR3 loop is CATSESGTSGFFTDTQYF. The CDR3 bases are TGTGCCACCAGTGAATCCGGGACTAGCGGCTTTTTCACAGATACGCAGTATTTT. The V and J genes are TRBV24-1 and TRBJ2-3; 11 nucleotides align to TRBD2. The CDR3 runs 18 residues. The V segment lost 4 bases and the J segment 2 bases; nucleotides outside the gene matches: 10. Per the germline V gene, CDR1 is KGHDR and CDR2 is SFDVKD.

The rearrangement links TRBV24-1 to TRBJ1-6; 9 bases map to TRBD1. From germline, CDR1 is KGHDR and CDR2 SFDVKD. CDR3 length equals 16 residues. V trimming: 5 bases; J trimming: 5 bases; junction bases outside the gene matches: 6. The CDR3 nucleotides read TGTGCCACCAGTGGTAAGACAGGGGGAGATAATTCACCCCTCCACTTT. The encoded protein is CATSGKTGGDNSPLHF.

The gene calls are TRBV5-1 and TRBJ1-4; D is unclear. The V and J ends lost 0 bases and 3 bases respectively, with 6 bases between them. The CDR3 totals 14 residues. The germline gives CDR1 SGHRS, CDR2 YFSETQ. Written as DNA, the CDR3 is TGCGCCAGCAGCTTGGGGGCAGCTAATGAAAAACTGTTTTTT. This codes for CASSLGAANEKLFF.

V usage is TRBV5-1 and J usage is TRBJ2-3; 8 bases fit TRBD2. CDR3 size: 17 residues. Unmatched junction bases numbered 12, after V lost 2 bases and J lost 4 bases. Germline V gene lookup returns CDR1 SGHRS and CDR2 YFSETQ. The CDR3 spells CASSFRPGLDSADTQYF. The CDR3 nucleotides read TGCGCCAGCAGCTTCCGTCCGGGACTAGATAGCGCAGATACGCAGTATTTT.

CDR3 DNA sequence: TGTGCCAGCAACCGCGACAGGGACTATGGCTACACCTTC. Protein sequence: CASNRDRDYGYTF. V gene TRBV2 combines with J gene TRBJ1-2; 7 bases map to TRBD1. In germline, CDR1 is SNHLY, CDR2 FYNNEI. V lost 7 bases, J lost 3 bases, and 5 bases stayed unmatched. CDR3 length: 13 amino acids.

V usage is TRBV19 and J usage is TRBJ2-7; no reliable D call. In germline, CDR1 is LNHDA, CDR2 SQIVND (reference sequence). This CDR3 is built from 14 residues. Trimming took off 6 bases at V and 2 bases at J, with 14 bases between the two ends. CDR3 residues: CASSSTNQAYEQYF. CDR3 nucleotide sequence: TGTGCCAGTAGCAGTACGAACCAAGCCTACGAGCAGTACTTC.

The V and J genes are TRBV6-4 and TRBJ1-2, with D perhaps matching TRBD1 (5 bases). CDR1 and CDR2 from the germline V gene are MRHNA and SNTAGT. The V and J ends lost 7 bases and 0 bases respectively, with 15 bases between them. The CDR3 sequence is 15 residues long. The CDR3 nucleotides are TGTGCCAGCACCCCAGGGCTCGGAGCTAACTATGGCTACACCTTC. The encoded protein is CASTPGLGANYGYTF.

The chain has TRBV25-1 and TRBJ2-7, with 7 bases that match TRBD2. After removal of 4 bases from V and 3 bases from J, the junction contained 6 bases not matched to a gene. This CDR3 has 14 amino acids. In germline, CDR1 is MGHDK, CDR2 SYGVNS. CDR3 DNA sequence: TGTGCCAGCAGTGGTCTAGCGGACTACTACGAGCAGTACTTC. Amino acid sequence: CASSGLADYYEQYF.

The V and J genes are TRBV14 and TRBJ2-3, with 11 bases that match TRBD2. The CDR3 has 15 amino acids. CDR1 is SGHDN, CDR2 FVKESK, per germline. Trimming at V came to 2 bases and at J to 5 bases, leaving 3 bases not matched to a gene. CDR3 residues: CASSQLAGGGDTQYF. For the CDR3, the DNA is TGTGCCAGCAGCCAACTAGCGGGAGGTGGAGATACGCAGTATTTT.

The rearrangement joins TRBV10-3 to TRBJ1-1; TRBD1 is a possible D gene (6 bases). Germline V gene sequence: CDR1 ENHRY, CDR2 SYGVKD. Trimming took 0 bases from V and 4 from J, leaving 15 bases between them. This CDR3 has 16 amino acids. The CDR3 is CAISESGGARRTEAFF. The CDR3 DNA reads as TGTGCCATCAGTGAGTCAGGGGGGGCGAGGCGCACTGAAGCTTTCTTT.

V usage is TRBV19 and J usage is TRBJ1-5; the D gene is possibly TRBD1 (6 bases). V lost 3 bases, J lost 5 bases, and 20 bases lay in between. The germline gives CDR1 LNHDA, CDR2 SQIVND (reference sequence). This CDR3 is 17 amino acids long. CDR3 protein: CASSISPQTGRDQPQHF. For the CDR3, the DNA is TGTGCCAGTAGTATCTCGCCGCAGACAGGAAGGGATCAGCCCCAGCATTTT.

The chain carries TRBV10-3 and TRBJ1-1; D is unclear. Germline V gene data show CDR1 as ENHRY and CDR2 as SYGVKD. Trimming pared 11 bases from V and 0 bases from J, leaving 10 bases between. The CDR3 runs to 12 residues. The CDR3 nucleotides read TGTGCCGTTAGAGGAGTGAACACTGAAGCTTTCTTT. Residues: CAVRGVNTEAFF.